The 24 T cell receptor beta chains below were found in one sample sequenced in a study of PD-1 blockade in classical Hodgkin lymphoma. The data were produced by immunoSEQ multiplex PCR, yet TCRdb's version contains in-frame clones alone and is incomplete. This table holds about 28,000 clones, about four fifths found once. The time point is: cycle 4 day 1 (C4D1), after around six weeks of nivolumab. In every patient, relapse followed autologous stem cell transplantation, while exposure to brentuximab vedotin differed. Sequenced material: peripheral blood mononuclear cells (PBMCs), taken before the fourth cycle of nivolumab. The source is a human donor with classical Hodgkin lymphoma.

This chain joins TRBV6-1 and TRBJ1-5; 9 positions agree with TRBD1. CDR1 and CDR2 from the germline V gene are MNHNS and SASEGT. Trimming removed 9 bases from V and 6 bases from J; junction bases left unmatched: 6. This CDR3 has 13 amino acids. CDR3 in amino acids: CASDRGAAQPQHF. In DNA form, the CDR3 reads TGTGCCAGTGACAGGGGGGCTGCTCAGCCCCAGCATTTT.

The V gene is TRBV10-3, the J gene TRBJ2-2; no definite D call. This CDR3 spans 15 amino acids. The V end lost 4 bases, the J end lost 7 bases, and 16 bases lay between the germline ends. Germline-derived CDR1 and CDR2 are ENHRY and SYGVKD. The CDR3 coding sequence is TGTGCCATCAGTGGAGGCGGAATGAGCATCGGGGAGCTGTTTTTT. It specifies CAISGGGMSIGELFF.

There are a few counts of this clone. This chain links TRBV5-1 with TRBJ1-1, with 9 bases matching TRBD1. V was pared by 4 bases and J by 5 bases, with 9 bases of the junction left unmatched. CDR1 and CDR2 (germline): SGHRS, YFSETQ. The CDR3 sequence is 15 residues long. The CDR3 DNA reads as TGCGCCAGCAGCCAGCAACAGGGGGCGCTTACTGAAGCTTTCTTT. It codes for CASSQQQGALTEAFF. Filled out from reference TRBV5-1 and TRBJ1-1, the complete variable domain reads KAGVTQTPRYLIKTRGQQVTLSCSPISGHRSVSWYQQTPGQGLQFLFEYFSETQRNKGNFPGRFSGRQFSNSRSEMNVSTLELGDSALYLCASSQQQGALTEAFFGQGTRLTVV.

The J gene is TRBJ2-1, the V gene TRBV5-1, with a tentative D call TRBD2 (6 bases). The CDR3 is made up of 16 amino acids. Germline V gives CDR1 SGHRS, CDR2 YFSETQ. Trimming cost V 4 bases and J 0 bases, with 14 bases left between them. The CDR3 loop is CASSPGGASSYNEQFF. The CDR3 nucleotides read TGCGCCAGCAGCCCTGGAGGGGCAAGCTCCTACAATGAGCAGTTCTTC.

The chain joins TRBV5-4 to TRBJ1-4, with no clear D. From germline, CDR1 is SGHNT and CDR2 YYREEE (reference sequence). The CDR3 is 16 residues long. V was shortened by 0 bases and J by 7 bases, with 16 bases between the two germline ends. In DNA, the CDR3 is TGTGCCAGCAGCTTGGGGCGGACGCGCGGTGCTGAAAAACTGTTTTTT. This encodes CASSLGRTRGAEKLFF. Full variable domain (rest looked up from reference TRBV5-4 and TRBJ1-4): ETGVTQSPTHLIKTRGQQVTLRCSSQSGHNTVSWYQQALGQGPQFIFQYYREEENGRGNFPPRFSGLQFPNYSSELNVNALELDDSALYLCASSLGRTRGAEKLFFGSGTQLSVL.

The chain recombines TRBV4-1 with TRBJ2-7; D possibly matches TRBD1 or TRBD2 (7 bases each). CDR1 MGHRA and CDR2 YSYEKL come from the germline V gene. With 6 bases removed from V and 0 bases from J, the gap between germline ends came to 24 bases. This CDR3 spans 18 amino acids. The CDR3 loop is CASRHGTEGLADSYEQYF. The CDR3 DNA follows: TGCGCCAGCAGACATGGGACAGAGGGGCTAGCGGACTCCTACGAGCAGTACTTC.

The gene calls are TRBV30 and TRBJ1-2; TRBD1 agrees at 10 bases. Germline V gene lookup returns CDR1 GTSNPN and CDR2 SVGIG (reference sequence). This CDR3 region has 15 residues. V gave up 3 bases and J gave up 1 base; unmatched junction bases: 5. CDR3 region: CAWSPGTGDNYGYTF. The CDR3 DNA reads TGTGCCTGGAGCCCCGGGACAGGGGATAACTATGGCTACACCTTC.

This clone counts as medium-sized. This chain joins TRBV27 and TRBJ2-5, with a weak D call TRBD2 (6 bases). V lost 5 bases and J 5 bases, leaving 9 bases between the germline ends. The CDR3 is 12 residues long. The V gene's germline CDR1 is MNHEY and CDR2 SMNVEV (reference sequence). In DNA, the CDR3 is TGTGCCAGCAGTGCGACTAGGGAGACCCAGTACTTC. Its translation: CASSATRETQYF.

The chain couples TRBV7-9 to TRBJ1-1; no clear D. The germline V gene encodes CDR1 SEHNR and CDR2 FQNEAQ (reference sequence). This CDR3 contains 15 residues. V was shortened by 1 base and J by 1 base, with 10 bases between the two germline ends. In DNA, the CDR3 is TGTGCCAGCAGCTTAGTAGCCATTCGGAACACTGAAGCTTTCTTT. Translated: CASSLVAIRNTEAFF. The entire variable domain, with the rest obtained from reference TRBV7-9 and TRBJ1-1, is as follows: DTGVSQNPRHKITKRGQNVTFRCDPISEHNRLYWYRQTLGQGPEFLTYFQNEAQLEKSRLLSDRFSAERPKGSFSTLEIQRTEQGDSAMYLCASSLVAIRNTEAFFGQGTRLTVV.

The chain is built from TRBV30 and TRBJ1-1; tentatively, D is TRBD1 (6 bases). V shed 1 base and J shed 0 bases, with 15 bases lying between them. Germline V gene sequence: CDR1 GTSNPN, CDR2 SVGIG (reference sequence). The CDR3 loop spans 16 amino acids. The CDR3 loop is CAWSATGFRMNTEAFF. In nucleotides, the CDR3 is TGTGCCTGGAGTGCAACAGGGTTCCGGATGAACACTGAAGCTTTCTTT. Full variable domain (missing parts from reference TRBV30 and TRBJ1-1): SQTIHQWPATLVQPVGSPLSLECTVEGTSNPNLYWYRQAAGRGLQLLFYSVGIGQISSEVPQNLSASRPQDRQFILSSKKLLLSDSGFYLCAWSATGFRMNTEAFFGQGTRLTVV.

This clone showed up just once. This chain connects TRBV2 to TRBJ2-5; the match to TRBD1 covers 10 bases. The CDR3 runs 15 residues. The trim removed 3 bases at V and 5 bases at J, leaving 6 bases unmatched. The germline CDR1 and CDR2 sequences are SNHLY and FYNNEI. CDR3 DNA sequence: TGTGCCAGCAGTGAGGGACAGGGGCTCTCGGAGACCCAGTACTTC. Translating it yields CASSEGQGLSETQYF.

V usage is TRBV2 and J usage is TRBJ1-5, with D tentatively TRBD1 (5 bases). This CDR3 is 14 amino acids long. Looked up from germline, CDR1 is SNHLY and CDR2 is FYNNEI. V lost 4 bases to trimming and J lost 3 bases, with 10 bases between them. The CDR3: CASSGGGINQPQHF. The CDR3 nucleotides are TGTGCCAGCAGTGGGGGCGGTATCAATCAGCCCCAGCATTTT.

The chain has TRBV6-1 and TRBJ1-1; D perhaps matches TRBD1 (6 bases). The V end lost 7 bases, the J end lost 3 bases, and 15 bases lay between the germline ends. Germline CDR1 and CDR2: MNHNS and SASEGT. The CDR3 spans 14 residues. In DNA, the CDR3 is TGTGCCAGCACTAGATCACAGGGACACACTGAAGCTTTCTTT. The encoded protein is CASTRSQGHTEAFF.

This clone was seen only once. This rearrangement joins TRBV5-4 to TRBJ2-1; TRBD2 aligns across 11 bases. Germline CDR1 and CDR2: SGHNT and YYREEE (reference sequence). This CDR3 contains 15 residues. V shed 0 bases and J 6 bases; nucleotides not matched to a gene: 2. CDR3 nucleotide sequence: TGTGCCAGCAGCTTGGCCGGGACTAGCGGCAATGAGCAGTTCTTC. This gives the protein CASSLAGTSGNEQFF.

The chain combines TRBV5-4 with TRBJ2-5, with 9 nucleotides matching TRBD1. V dropped 5 bases and J dropped 5; count of bases not matched to a gene: 7. The CDR3 sequence is 14 residues long. Germline lookup yields CDR1 SGHNT and CDR2 YYREEE (reference sequence). CDR3 DNA sequence: TGTGCCAGCAGGGCCGGACAGGGGCGGGAGACCCAGTACTTC. It specifies CASRAGQGRETQYF.

This chain joins TRBV18 and TRBJ2-3; D unclear. The CDR3 sequence is 14 residues long. Germline V gives CDR1 KGHSH, CDR2 LQKENI. V lost 2 bases and J 0 bases, leaving 6 bases between the germline ends. The CDR3 loop is CASSPIGSTDTQYF. CDR3 bases: TGTGCCAGCTCACCAATAGGGAGCACAGATACGCAGTATTTT.

The chain couples TRBV11-2 to TRBJ2-1, with 14 bases matching TRBD2. Germline V gene lookup returns CDR1 SGHAT and CDR2 FQNNGV. This CDR3 contains 18 residues. V lost 4 bases to trimming and J lost 7 bases; unmatched junction nucleotides: 12. The CDR3 reads CASSYRRPGLAGVNEQFF. The CDR3 coding sequence is TGTGCCAGCAGCTACCGGAGACCGGGACTAGCGGGAGTGAATGAGCAGTTCTTC.

The chain couples TRBV13 to TRBJ2-1; tentative D call: TRBD2 (6 bases). Germline-derived CDR1 and CDR2 are PRHDT and FYEKMQ (reference sequence). Trimming pared 1 base from V and 1 base from J, leaving 11 bases between. The CDR3 consists of 16 residues. The CDR3 loop is CASSLAVGSSYNEQFF. The CDR3 nucleotides read TGTGCCAGCAGCTTAGCGGTCGGGAGTTCCTACAATGAGCAGTTCTTC.

Only a few counts were recorded for this clone. The chain uses TRBV6-1 and TRBJ1-1; 8 nucleotides line up with TRBD1. Germline-derived CDR1 and CDR2 are MNHNS and SASEGT. This CDR3 spans 14 amino acids. V shed 5 bases and J 0 bases; nucleotides not matched to a gene: 2. CDR3 coding DNA: TGTGCCAGCAGTCGGGACAGGATGAACACTGAAGCTTTCTTT. Amino acid sequence: CASSRDRMNTEAFF.

The chain employs TRBV2 and TRBJ2-2; 12 bases line up with TRBD1. In germline, CDR1 is SNHLY, CDR2 FYNNEI. The V and J ends lost 8 bases and 8 bases, in that order; junction bases with no gene match: 6. The CDR3 extends over 14 amino acids. For the CDR3, the DNA is TGTGCCAGCCACGGGACAGGGGGCTCTGGGGAGCTGTTTTTT. Its protein product is CASHGTGGSGELFF.

The DNA of the CDR3 is TGTGCCAGCAGTGAAGGTCGCGGGGCTACAGATACGCAGTATTTT. This encodes CASSEGRGATDTQYF. This chain uses TRBV2 with TRBJ2-3; D perhaps matches TRBD2 (6 bases). Per the germline V gene, CDR1 is SNHLY and CDR2 is FYNNEI. This CDR3 comprises 15 residues. V shed 1 base and J shed 3 bases, with 11 bases lying between them.

The rearrangement uses TRBV6-1 and TRBJ2-7; 8 bases align to TRBD2. Per the germline V gene, CDR1 is MNHNS and CDR2 is SASEGT. After removal of 5 bases from V and 3 bases from J, the junction contained 9 bases not matched to a gene. The CDR3 totals 15 residues. In DNA form, the CDR3 reads TGTGCCAGCAGTCCGGGACTAGTCCGCAACTACGAGCAGTACTTC. This translates into CASSPGLVRNYEQYF.

This clone showed up just once. This chain links TRBV30 with TRBJ2-7; D tentatively reads TRBD1 or TRBD2 (5 bases each). V lost 5 bases, J lost 8 bases, and 16 bases lay in between. The germline gives CDR1 GTSNPN, CDR2 SVGIG (reference sequence). The CDR3 spans 12 residues. The CDR3, as DNA: TGTGCCTGGGGGACCAACTGGGAGAAGCAGTACTTC. It translates to CAWGTNWEKQYF.

J is TRBJ2-5 and V is TRBV19, with D perhaps TRBD1 or TRBD2 (5 bases each). V was clipped by 6 bases and J by 5 bases, with 16 bases between them. CDR1 and CDR2 (germline): LNHDA, SQIVND (reference sequence). The CDR3 sequence is 14 residues long. CDR3: CASSRDAIWETQYF. The CDR3 DNA is TGTGCCAGTAGCCGGGACGCCATTTGGGAGACCCAGTACTTC.